A single sample is the source of the 22 T cell receptor beta chains below, sequenced in a study of T-cell memory formation after mild COVID-19. One entry per CDR3 protein results from TCRdb running MiXCR on the 5' RACE reads. The sample lists 410,000 or so distinct CDR3 sequences, 20% to 30% occurring once. The sequencing input was PBMCs or a T cell subset sorted from them (not recorded which). The receptors were gathered from an adult woman who had mild COVID-19 (a few samples of this study predate the infection). Cell type and time point are not known.

The CDR3 DNA is TGTGCCAGCAGCTTAGAGGCAGGGAACACCGGGGAGCTGTTTTTT. Encoded protein: CASSLEAGNTGELFF. The rearrangement joins TRBV11-2 to TRBJ2-2, with D hard to call. Between the trimmed V and J ends, which lost 0 bases and 1 base, there was a span of 6 bases. The germline CDR1 and CDR2 sequences are SGHAT and FQNNGV. CDR3 length: 15 residues.

This clonotype has at least ten counts. This chain joins TRBV11-1 and TRBJ2-5; D gene unclear. V lost 0 bases to trimming and J lost 2 bases, with 4 bases between them. In germline, CDR1 is SGHAT, CDR2 FQDESV (reference sequence). This CDR3 contains 13 residues. The CDR3 DNA reads TGTGCCAGCAGCTTAGCGGTACAAGAGACCCAGTACTTC. Its translation: CASSLAVQETQYF.

V and J are TRBV4-1 and TRBJ2-7; no definite D call. This CDR3 spans 14 amino acids. From germline, CDR1 is MGHRA and CDR2 YSYEKL. V was pared by 3 bases and J by 2 bases, with 11 bases between. The CDR3 region is CASSHAVLAYEQYF. CDR3 in DNA: TGCGCCAGCAGCCACGCCGTCCTAGCCTACGAGCAGTACTTC.

The V and J genes are TRBV7-2 and TRBJ2-1, with 12 nucleotides matching TRBD2. The V gene end was trimmed by 3 bases and the J gene end by 2 bases; junction bases not matched to a gene: 2. Germline-derived CDR1 and CDR2 are SGHTA and FQGNSA. CDR3 size: 16 residues. The CDR3 loop reads CASSLTSGSAYNEQFF. CDR3 in DNA: TGTGCCAGCAGCTTGACTAGCGGGAGTGCCTACAATGAGCAGTTCTTC.

The CDR3, as DNA: TGTGCCAGCAGGGCGGACAATGGAGCCTATAATTCACCCCTCCACTTT. Protein sequence: CASRADNGAYNSPLHF. The chain joins TRBV3-1 to TRBJ1-6; weak D call: TRBD1 (5 bases). CDR3 size: 16 residues. The germline V gene encodes CDR1 LGHDT and CDR2 YNNKEL (reference sequence). V was cut by 6 bases and J by 2 bases, with 14 bases left in between.

This chain links TRBV24-1 with TRBJ2-7; no definite D call. The germline gives CDR1 KGHDR, CDR2 SFDVKD. The CDR3 totals 15 residues. The V and J ends lost 6 bases and 3 bases respectively, with 17 bases between them. CDR3 protein: CATSYPVPGFYEQYF. DNA for the CDR3: TGTGCCACCAGTTATCCTGTACCCGGGTTCTACGAGCAGTACTTC.

This clonotype has just a few counts. The chain joins TRBV12-3 or TRBV12-4 to TRBJ2-7; TRBD1 or TRBD2 may be the D gene (5 bases each). Trimming stripped 3 bases from V and 3 bases from J, with 9 bases between. The CDR3 totals 13 residues. The CDR3 sequence: CASSLRGNYEQYF. Here the CDR3 DNA reads TGTGCCAGCAGTTTGAGGGGAAACTACGAGCAGTACTTC.

This clonotype was counted a few times. The J gene is TRBJ2-7, the V gene TRBV5-6, with D possibly matching TRBD1 (5 bases). Germline V gene lookup returns CDR1 SGHDT and CDR2 YYEEEE. Trimming removed 4 bases from V and 3 bases from J, with 8 bases in between. This CDR3 has 12 residues. CDR3 nucleotide sequence: TGTGCCAGCAGCCAGGGCAACTACGAGCAGTACTTC. It specifies CASSQGNYEQYF.

V and J are TRBV19 and TRBJ1-2; 7 positions match TRBD1. This CDR3 has 13 residues. Germline V lookup: CDR1 LNHDA, CDR2 SQIVND (reference sequence). V was pared by 5 bases and J by 7 bases, with 7 bases of the junction left unmatched. The CDR3 coding sequence is TGTGCCAGTAGTGGACAGGTCCTGGGTGGCTACACCTTC. Protein sequence: CASSGQVLGGYTF.

This clonotype was recorded a few times. V gene TRBV14 combines with J gene TRBJ2-2; D is possibly TRBD1 or TRBD2 (5 bases each). The germline V and J ends were trimmed by 3 bases and 7 bases, with 12 bases remaining between them. The CDR3 sequence is 14 residues long. Germline-derived CDR1 and CDR2 are SGHDN and FVKESK. The CDR3 DNA is TGTGCCAGCAGCCAGAGGGGAAGTGTCGGGGAGCTGTTTTTT. Translation: CASSQRGSVGELFF.

The rearrangement joins TRBV4-1 to TRBJ2-7; 10 nucleotides line up with TRBD1. The CDR3 length is 16 residues. Unmatched junction bases numbered 7, after V lost 3 bases and J lost 2 bases. The germline V gene encodes CDR1 MGHRA and CDR2 YSYEKL. The CDR3 coding sequence is TGCGCCAGCAGCCAGAACACCGGGACAGGGGCCTACGAGCAGTACTTC. It codes for CASSQNTGTGAYEQYF.

In this sample, this clonotype turned up many times. The chain recombines TRBV14 with TRBJ2-4, with a possible D match to TRBD2 (6 bases). Germline CDR1 SGHDN, CDR2 FVKESK. The V gene lost 3 bases and the J gene lost 8 bases, with 17 bases spanning the gap. CDR3 length equals 15 residues. The CDR3 sequence: CASSHNEDYGDIQYF. DNA of the CDR3: TGTGCCAGCAGCCACAACGAGGACTATGGGGACATTCAGTACTTC.

This clonotype was seen a few times. The chain couples TRBV19 to TRBJ2-5; 8 nucleotides match TRBD2. The CDR3 contains 15 residues. V was clipped by 1 base and J by 5 bases; unmatched bases: 6. CDR1 LNHDA and CDR2 SQIVND come from the germline V gene (reference sequence). CDR3 amino acids: CASSIVGGGQETQYF. CDR3 coding DNA: TGTGCCAGTAGTATAGTTGGCGGGGGGCAGGAGACCCAGTACTTC.

The rearrangement joins TRBV5-1 to TRBJ2-7; 8 bases are a match to TRBD1. There are 14 residues in the CDR3. V lost 6 bases to trimming and J lost 0 bases; unmatched junction nucleotides: 5. The germline V gene has CDR1 SGHRS and CDR2 YFSETQ. Here the CDR3 reads CASKAGGDSYEQYF. The DNA for the CDR3 is TGCGCCAGCAAGGCAGGGGGCGACTCCTACGAGCAGTACTTC. The full variable domain, with the rest looked up from reference TRBV5-1 and TRBJ2-7, is KAGVTQTPRYLIKTRGQQVTLSCSPISGHRSVSWYQQTPGQGLQFLFEYFSETQRNKGNFPGRFSGRQFSNSRSEMNVSTLELGDSALYLCASKAGGDSYEQYFGPGTRLTVT.

The chain couples TRBV11-2 to TRBJ2-5, with D possibly being TRBD1 (6 bases). Germline CDR1 is SGHAT and CDR2 is FQNNGV. The CDR3 runs to 15 residues. The germline V and J ends were trimmed by 1 base and 4 bases, with 13 bases remaining between them. In nucleotides, the CDR3 is TGTGCCAGCAGCTTAGGCCAGGGGATGGGAGAGACCCAGTACTTC. Translation: CASSLGQGMGETQYF.

V gene TRBV6-2 or TRBV6-3 combines with J gene TRBJ1-2; no firm D call. This CDR3 is 14 amino acids long. In germline, CDR1 is MNHEY, CDR2 SVGEGT. V lost 0 bases to trimming and J lost 4 bases, with 9 bases between them. CDR3 sequence: CASSYSGSGYGYTF. For the CDR3, the DNA is TGTGCCAGCAGTTACTCCGGCAGCGGCTATGGCTACACCTTC.

This clonotype was observed a handful of times. DNA for the CDR3: TGTGCCTGGAGTAGGATGGGGGAGACCCAGTACTTC. Protein: CAWSRMGETQYF. The chain joins TRBV30 to TRBJ2-5; D remains unclear. Germline CDR1 GTSNPN, CDR2 SVGIG (reference sequence). Trimming left V 2 bases short and J 5 bases short, with 9 bases between. The CDR3 is 12 residues long.

The J gene is TRBJ2-5, the V gene TRBV15, with D possibly being TRBD1 (6 bases). Germline V CDR1 and CDR2: LNHNV, YYDKDF (reference sequence). The CDR3 length is 14 residues. Between the trimmed V and J ends, which lost 5 bases and 13 bases, there was a span of 23 bases. The CDR3 region is CATSGTPGPAAGYF. The CDR3, as DNA: TGTGCCACCAGCGGGACACCGGGGCCAGCGGCTGGGTACTTC.

This clonotype was counted a few times. The chain joins TRBV7-6 to TRBJ2-5; D call uncertain. The ends were cut back, 3 bases at V and 5 bases at J, with 10 bases in the middle. The CDR3 contains 13 residues. Germline-derived CDR1 and CDR2 are SGHVS and FNYEAQ. CDR3 nucleotides: TGTGCCAGCAGCTTCCGGCCCCCGGAGACCCAGTACTTC. Translating gives CASSFRPPETQYF.

The CDR3 sequence: CASSFFRSSGNTIYF. In nucleotides, the CDR3 is TGTGCCAGCAGCTTTTTCCGGAGCTCTGGAAACACCATATATTTT. The genes are TRBV5-6 and TRBJ1-3; no clear D. The germline V gene encodes CDR1 SGHDT and CDR2 YYEEEE. The germline V and J ends were trimmed by 2 bases and 0 bases, with 9 bases remaining between them. The CDR3 spans 15 residues.

This clonotype was counted a few times. The V call is TRBV15, the J call TRBJ1-5; 7 nucleotides align to TRBD1. This CDR3 contains 14 residues. V shed 0 bases, J shed 8 bases, and the junction held 4 bases outside the gene matches. Per the germline V gene, CDR1 is LNHNV and CDR2 is YYDKDF (reference sequence). The CDR3 loop is CATSRDRGVEPQHF. The CDR3 nucleotides are TGTGCCACCAGCAGAGACAGGGGGGTTGAGCCCCAGCATTTT. The full variable domain, completed using reference TRBV15 and TRBJ1-5, is DAMVIQNPRYQVTQFGKPVTLSCSQTLNHNVMYWYQQKSSQAPKLLFHYYDKDFNNEADTPDNFQSRRPNTSFCFLDIRSPGLGDTAMYLCATSRDRGVEPQHFGDGTRLSIL.

The chain is built from TRBV29-1 and TRBJ2-1; unclear D gene. V shed 4 bases and J shed 8 bases, with 9 bases lying between them. The CDR3 has 11 amino acids. Germline values: CDR1 SQVTM, CDR2 ANQGSEA. CDR3 sequence reads: CSVGEVHEQFF. In DNA form, the CDR3 reads TGCAGCGTTGGGGAAGTTCATGAGCAGTTCTTC.